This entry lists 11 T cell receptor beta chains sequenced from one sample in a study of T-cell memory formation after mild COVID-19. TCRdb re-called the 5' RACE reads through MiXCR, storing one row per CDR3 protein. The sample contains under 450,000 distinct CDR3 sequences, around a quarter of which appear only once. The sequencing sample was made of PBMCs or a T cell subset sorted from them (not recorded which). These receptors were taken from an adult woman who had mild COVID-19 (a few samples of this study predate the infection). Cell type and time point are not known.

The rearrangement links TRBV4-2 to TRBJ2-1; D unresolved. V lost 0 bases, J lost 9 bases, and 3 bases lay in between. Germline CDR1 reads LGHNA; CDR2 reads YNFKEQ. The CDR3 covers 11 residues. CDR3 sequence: CASSQETEQFF. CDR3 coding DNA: TGTGCCAGCAGCCAAGAAACTGAGCAGTTCTTC.

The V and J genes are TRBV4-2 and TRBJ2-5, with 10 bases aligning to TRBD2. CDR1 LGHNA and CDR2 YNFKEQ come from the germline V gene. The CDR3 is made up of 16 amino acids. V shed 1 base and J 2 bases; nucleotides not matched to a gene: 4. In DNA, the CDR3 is TGTGCCAGCAGCCAAGGTCTTAGCGGGGGGCAAGAGACCCAGTACTTC. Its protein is CASSQGLSGGQETQYF.

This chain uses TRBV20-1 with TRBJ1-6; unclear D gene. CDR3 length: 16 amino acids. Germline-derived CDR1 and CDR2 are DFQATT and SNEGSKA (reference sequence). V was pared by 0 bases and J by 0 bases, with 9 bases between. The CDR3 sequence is CSARDIGSSYNSPLHF. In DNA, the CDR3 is TGCAGTGCTAGAGATATTGGGAGCTCCTATAATTCACCCCTCCACTTT.

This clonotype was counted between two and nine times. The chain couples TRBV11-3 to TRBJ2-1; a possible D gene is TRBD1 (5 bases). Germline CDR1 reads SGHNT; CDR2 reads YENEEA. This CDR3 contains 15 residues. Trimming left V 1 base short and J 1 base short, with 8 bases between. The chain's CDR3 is CASSLVGASYNEQFF. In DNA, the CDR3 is TGTGCCAGCAGCTTAGTTGGGGCGTCCTACAATGAGCAGTTCTTC.

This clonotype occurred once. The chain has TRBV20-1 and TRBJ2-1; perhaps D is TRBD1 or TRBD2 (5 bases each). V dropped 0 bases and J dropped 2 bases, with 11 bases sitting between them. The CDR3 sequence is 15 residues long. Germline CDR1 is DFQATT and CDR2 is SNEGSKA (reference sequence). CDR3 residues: CSAREGTTTYNEQFF. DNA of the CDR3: TGCAGTGCTAGAGAAGGGACCACCACCTACAATGAGCAGTTCTTC.

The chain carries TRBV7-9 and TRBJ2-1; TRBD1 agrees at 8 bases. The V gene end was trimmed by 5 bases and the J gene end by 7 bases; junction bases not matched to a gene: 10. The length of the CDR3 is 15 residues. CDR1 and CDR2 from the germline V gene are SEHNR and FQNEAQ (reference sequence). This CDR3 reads CASSPLDRVLNEQFF. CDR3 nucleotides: TGTGCCAGCAGCCCCTTGGACAGGGTTTTGAATGAGCAGTTCTTC.

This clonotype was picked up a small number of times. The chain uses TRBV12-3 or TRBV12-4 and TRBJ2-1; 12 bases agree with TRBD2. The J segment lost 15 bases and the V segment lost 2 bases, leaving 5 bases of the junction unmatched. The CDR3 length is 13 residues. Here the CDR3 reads CASSLRTSGVGFF. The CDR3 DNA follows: TGTGCCAGCAGTTTACGGACTAGCGGGGTCGGGTTCTTC.

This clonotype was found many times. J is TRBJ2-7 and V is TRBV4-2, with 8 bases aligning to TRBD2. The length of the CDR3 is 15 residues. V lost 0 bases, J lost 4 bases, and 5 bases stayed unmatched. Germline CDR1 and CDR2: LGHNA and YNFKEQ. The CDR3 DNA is TGTGCCAGCAGCCAAGATACGGGGGGGCCTTACGAGCAGTACTTC. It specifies CASSQDTGGPYEQYF.

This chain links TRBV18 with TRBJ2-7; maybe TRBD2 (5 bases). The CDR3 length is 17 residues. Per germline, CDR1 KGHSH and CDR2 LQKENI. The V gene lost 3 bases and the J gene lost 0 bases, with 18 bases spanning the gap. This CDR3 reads CASSPAGSIVGSYEQYF. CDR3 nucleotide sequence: TGTGCCAGCTCACCGGCGGGTTCCATTGTAGGCTCCTACGAGCAGTACTTC. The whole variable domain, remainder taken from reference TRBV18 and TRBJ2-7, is NAGVMQNPRHLVRRRGQEARLRCSPMKGHSHVYWYRQLPEEGLKFMVYLQKENIIDESGMPKERFSAEFPKEGPSILRIQQVVRGDSAAYFCASSPAGSIVGSYEQYFGPGTRLTVT.

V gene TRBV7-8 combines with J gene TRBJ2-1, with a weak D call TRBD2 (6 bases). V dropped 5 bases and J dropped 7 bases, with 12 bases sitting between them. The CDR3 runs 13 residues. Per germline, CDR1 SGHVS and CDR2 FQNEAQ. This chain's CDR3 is CASSPGLKNEQFF. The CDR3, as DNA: TGTGCCAGCAGCCCGGGACTCAAGAATGAGCAGTTCTTC.

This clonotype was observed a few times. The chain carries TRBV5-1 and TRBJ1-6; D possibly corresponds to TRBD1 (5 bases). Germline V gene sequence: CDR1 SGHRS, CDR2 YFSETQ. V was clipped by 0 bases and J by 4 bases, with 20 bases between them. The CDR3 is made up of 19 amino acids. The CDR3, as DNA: TGCGCCAGCAGCTTGGCTCCTTTCAACCGGGACGGGTATAATTCACCCCTCCACTTT. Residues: CASSLAPFNRDGYNSPLHF.